These 4 T cell receptor beta chains originate from one sample sequenced in a study of memory CD4+ T cells and cytomegalovirus serostatus. Single viable CD3+CD4+CD8-CD45RO+ cells were sorted as the memory CD4+ T cells. Some clones are missing from TCRdb's copy, which holds only in-frame ones; the method was immunoSEQ multiplex PCR. Of tens of thousands of clones in the sample, about three quarters are singletons; the top ten hold around 5%. The sequencing sample was made of memory CD4+ T cells from blood. The source of these receptors is an adult in good health and CMV-seropositive.

V and J are TRBV30 and TRBJ2-7, with D maybe TRBD2 (5 bases). This CDR3 has 13 amino acids. Germline CDR1 is GTSNPN and CDR2 is SVGIG (reference sequence). The germline V and J ends were trimmed by 3 bases and 7 bases, with 16 bases remaining between them. DNA of the CDR3: TGTGCCTGGAGAGCGGAAAAGGCCAGAGAGCAGTACTTC. Its translation is CAWRAEKAREQYF.

This clone was seen once. J is TRBJ1-2 and V is TRBV9, with D perhaps TRBD1 (6 bases). CDR1 is SGDLS, CDR2 YYNGEE, per germline. The CDR3 covers 15 residues. V dropped 4 bases and J dropped 4 bases, with 17 bases sitting between them. This CDR3 reads CASSPGRGGFYGYTF. In nucleotides, the CDR3 is TGTGCCAGCAGCCCAGGGAGGGGGGGTTTCTATGGCTACACCTTC.

In its sample, this clone was seen many times. CDR3 protein: CASSQGGLGVYGYTF. CDR3 nucleotide sequence: TGCGCCAGCAGCCAAGGAGGCCTTGGAGTCTATGGCTACACCTTC. The chain has TRBV4-1 and TRBJ1-2; D call uncertain. In germline, CDR1 is MGHRA, CDR2 YSYEKL. Between the trimmed V and J ends, which lost 1 base and 4 bases, there was a span of 13 bases. The CDR3 spans 15 residues.

This clone was seen a single time. V usage is TRBV7-6 and J usage is TRBJ2-1; TRBD2 matches at 13 bases. This CDR3 has 16 amino acids. Germline CDR1 reads SGHVS; CDR2 reads FNYEAQ. Trimming removed 5 bases from V and 8 bases from J; junction bases left unmatched: 9. CDR3 sequence: CASSPTRTSGSDEQFF. CDR3 in DNA: TGTGCCAGCAGCCCCACGCGGACTAGCGGGAGTGATGAGCAGTTCTTC.